Described below is a single T cell receptor beta chain sequence and its context. What it binds is unknown. Memory CD4+ cells were the fraction left after CD45RA+ naive selection. The source of the sample is a study of shared clonotypes between healthy human individuals. The wider study: Three plates were used per donor for CD4 naive, three for CD4 memory, two for CD8 naive and one for CD8 memory. Overall study findings and caveats: Around 5.4% of naive CD4 clonotypes were common to a few donors. The sole specimen, blood, was sampled, and tissue repertoires likely differ.

The CDR3 has 22 amino acids. Between the trimmed V and J ends, which lost 2 bases and 3 bases, there was a span of 34 bases. The repertoire was sequenced with immunoSEQ multiplex PCR; TCRdb's copy has only in-frame clones and lacks some. Of around 1.6 million clones detected, 98% appear once; the ten largest clones hold roughly 0.4%. The chain is built from TRBV23-1 and TRBJ1-2, with a weak D call TRBD1 (5 bases). TRBV23-1 is an open reading frame, and its role is uncertain. This clonotype originated in a man aged 25-45 years in good health. The source material was naive CD4+ T cells sorted from blood. Subset denoted: CD45RA+ positively selected. In nucleotides, the CDR3 is TGCGCCAGCAGTCAACCTTTGGCCCGGCGACGCCACGGGCCCGACAGATACTATGGCTACACCTTC. This translates into CASSQPLARRRHGPDRYYGYTF.